Following are 14 T cell receptor beta chains from one sample sequenced in a study of PD-1 blockade in classical Hodgkin lymphoma. Regarding time point: cycle 4 day 1 (C4D1), after five to seven weeks of nivolumab. Every one of the patients relapsed after autologous stem cell transplantation (brentuximab vedotin exposure was variable). Some clones are missing from TCRdb's copy, which holds only in-frame ones; the method was immunoSEQ multiplex PCR. The data show 20,000 to 30,000 clones, around 80% seen once. The sequenced sample was peripheral blood mononuclear cells (PBMCs), obtained before the fourth cycle of nivolumab. The receptors shown here come from a human donor with classical Hodgkin lymphoma.

The chain recombines TRBV18 with TRBJ1-2; perhaps TRBD1 as D (5 bases). Deletions cut 3 bases from V and 5 bases from J, with 10 bases between. CDR3 length: 13 residues. CDR1 and CDR2 from the germline V gene are KGHSH and LQKENI. The CDR3 is CASSPGPRYGYTF. CDR3 bases: TGTGCCAGCTCACCGGGACCCCGATATGGCTACACCTTC.

J is TRBJ1-1 and V is TRBV28; no definite D call. The CDR3 length is 13 residues. Germline CDR1 is MDHEN and CDR2 is SYDVKM. Trimming cost V 8 bases and J 0 bases, with 10 bases left between them. The CDR3 DNA follows: TGTGCCAGCGAGTGGGGAATGAACACTGAAGCTTTCTTT. It codes for CASEWGMNTEAFF.

The chain carries TRBV7-9 and TRBJ1-2; D uncertain. This CDR3 region has 15 residues. The germline V gene encodes CDR1 SEHNR and CDR2 FQNEAQ (reference sequence). The ends were cut back, 7 bases at V and 0 bases at J, with 15 bases in the middle. Written as DNA, the CDR3 is TGTGCCAGCACCGTGTGGCGTAACTCTAACTATGGCTACACCTTC. This codes for CASTVWRNSNYGYTF.

The chain has TRBV5-8 and TRBJ1-2; D is unresolved. The length of the CDR3 is 16 residues. In germline, CDR1 is SGHTS, CDR2 YDEGEE. V was pared by 4 bases and J by 0 bases, with 16 bases between. The CDR3: CASSPGNSRSNYGYTF. The CDR3 region has the DNA TGTGCCAGCAGCCCGGGGAACAGTCGTTCTAACTATGGCTACACCTTC.

The gene calls are TRBV19 and TRBJ2-3; D is undetermined. The CDR3 runs to 15 residues. Trimming removed 3 bases from V and 0 bases from J, with 10 bases in between. Germline assignment: CDR1 LNHDA and CDR2 SQIVND (reference sequence). CDR3 DNA sequence: TGTGCCAGTAGTATTATCTGGGGTAGCACAGATACGCAGTATTTT. Encoded protein: CASSIIWGSTDTQYF.

This clone has a single count. V is TRBV4-1 and J is TRBJ2-5, with D uncertain. Germline V gene data show CDR1 as MGHRA and CDR2 as YSYEKL. CDR3 length equals 13 residues. Trimming cost V 2 bases and J 4 bases, with 8 bases left between them. The CDR3 nucleotides read TGCGCCAGCAGCCAATGGAAAGGAGAGACCCAGTACTTC. As protein: CASSQWKGETQYF.

By sample fraction, this clone is medium-sized. V gene TRBV27 combines with J gene TRBJ2-7, with 7 bases identical to TRBD1. The ends lost 4 bases at V and 5 bases at J; junction bases unmatched: 5. The CDR3 is made up of 13 amino acids. The germline V gene has CDR1 MNHEY and CDR2 SMNVEV (reference sequence). The CDR3 sequence is CASSSTGHNEQYF. In nucleotides, the CDR3 is TGTGCCAGCAGTTCGACAGGGCACAACGAGCAGTACTTC.

In its sample, this clone was seen once. This same CDR3 is encoded by further DNA sequences in the sample. CDR3 loop: CASSLEGNTEAFF. The CDR3 nucleotides are TGTGCCAGCAGCTTAGAAGGAAACACTGAAGCTTTCTTT. V usage is TRBV7-9 and J usage is TRBJ1-1; no firm D call. Germline CDR1 SEHNR, CDR2 FQNEAQ (reference sequence). The CDR3 is 13 amino acids. Deletions cut 1 base from V and 2 bases from J, with 5 bases between.

V and J are TRBV19 and TRBJ1-5; D perhaps matches TRBD1 (6 bases). V was clipped by 2 bases and J by 3 bases, with 11 bases between them. The CDR3 is made up of 15 amino acids. CDR1 is LNHDA, CDR2 SQIVND, per germline (reference sequence). CDR3 protein: CASSILPGANQPQHF. As DNA, the CDR3 is TGTGCCAGTAGTATACTTCCAGGGGCCAATCAGCCCCAGCATTTT.

A few counts support this clone. V and J are TRBV7-2 and TRBJ1-2; TRBD1 matches at 8 bases. In germline, CDR1 is SGHTA, CDR2 FQGNSA. With 3 bases clipped from V and 3 bases from J, the junction kept 3 bases outside the gene matches. The CDR3 contains 14 residues. The CDR3, as DNA: TGTGCCAGCAGCTTGGACAGGGTGTACTATGGCTACACCTTC. Translation gives CASSLDRVYYGYTF.

This chain links TRBV2 with TRBJ1-5; TRBD1 matches at 7 bases. Germline trimming cut 6 bases from V and 7 bases from J; bases unmatched to any gene: 6. The CDR3 contains 13 residues. Germline lookup yields CDR1 SNHLY and CDR2 FYNNEI. This CDR3 reads CASRDDRAQPQHF. The CDR3 DNA sequence: TGTGCCAGCAGGGATGACAGGGCACAGCCCCAGCATTTT.

The chain employs TRBV5-4 and TRBJ2-6; D is perhaps TRBD2 (6 bases). CDR1 is SGHNT and CDR2 is YYREEE in the germline V gene (reference sequence). The ends were cut back, 2 bases at V and 0 bases at J, with 9 bases in the middle. This CDR3 contains 16 residues. CDR3 sequence: CASSFGGNSGANVLTF. In DNA, the CDR3 is TGTGCCAGCAGCTTCGGAGGGAACTCTGGGGCCAACGTCCTGACTTTC.

The chain recombines TRBV7-9 with TRBJ1-2, with unresolved D. This CDR3 is built from 13 residues. The ends were cut back, 1 base at V and 3 bases at J, with 6 bases in the middle. Germline CDR1 SEHNR, CDR2 FQNEAQ (reference sequence). Here the CDR3 DNA reads TGTGCCAGCAGCTTAGGGATCCACTATGGCTACACCTTC. This sequence encodes CASSLGIHYGYTF.

This clone has a handful of counts. The chain recombines TRBV27 with TRBJ2-3; a possible D gene is TRBD2 (7 bases). V lost 6 bases, J lost 3 bases, and 19 bases lay in between. In germline, CDR1 is MNHEY, CDR2 SMNVEV (reference sequence). This CDR3 contains 16 residues. The CDR3 loop reads CASSHGGGVRTDTQYF. In nucleotides, the CDR3 is TGTGCCAGCAGCCATGGCGGGGGCGTTAGGACAGATACGCAGTATTTT.